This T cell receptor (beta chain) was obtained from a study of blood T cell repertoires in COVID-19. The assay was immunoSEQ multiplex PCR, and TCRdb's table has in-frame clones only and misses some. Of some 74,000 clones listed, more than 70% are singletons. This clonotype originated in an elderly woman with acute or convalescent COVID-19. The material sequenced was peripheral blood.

The CDR3 DNA is TGTGCCAGCAGCCCTACAGGGGACAATCAGCCCCAGCATTTT. As protein: CASSPTGDNQPQHF. This chain connects TRBV5-5 to TRBJ1-5; TRBD1 matches at 7 bases. Germline trimming cut 4 bases from V and 3 bases from J; bases unmatched to any gene: 4. Germline values: CDR1 SGHKS, CDR2 YYEKEE (reference sequence). There are 14 residues in the CDR3.